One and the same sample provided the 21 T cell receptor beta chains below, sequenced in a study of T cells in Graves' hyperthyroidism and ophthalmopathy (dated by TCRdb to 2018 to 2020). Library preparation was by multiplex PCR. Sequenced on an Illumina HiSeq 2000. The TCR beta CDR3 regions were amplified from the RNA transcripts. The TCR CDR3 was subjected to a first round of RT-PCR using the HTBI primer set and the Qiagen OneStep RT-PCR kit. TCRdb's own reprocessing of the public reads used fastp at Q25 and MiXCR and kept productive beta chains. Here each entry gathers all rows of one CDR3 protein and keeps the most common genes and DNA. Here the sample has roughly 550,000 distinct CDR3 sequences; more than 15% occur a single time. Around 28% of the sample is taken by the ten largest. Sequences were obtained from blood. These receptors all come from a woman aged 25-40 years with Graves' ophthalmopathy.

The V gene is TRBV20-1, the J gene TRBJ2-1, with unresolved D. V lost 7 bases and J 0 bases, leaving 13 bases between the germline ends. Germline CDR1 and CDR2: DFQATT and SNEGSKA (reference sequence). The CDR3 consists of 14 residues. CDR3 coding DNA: TGCAGTGTGTGGCGCGGTAGCTCCTACAATGAGCAGTTCTTC. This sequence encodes CSVWRGSSYNEQFF.

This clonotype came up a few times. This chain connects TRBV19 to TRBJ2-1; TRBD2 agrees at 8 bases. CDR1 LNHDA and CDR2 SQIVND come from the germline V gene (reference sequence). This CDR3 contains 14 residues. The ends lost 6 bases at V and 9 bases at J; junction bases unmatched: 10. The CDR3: CASRHTPGGGEQFF. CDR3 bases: TGTGCCAGTAGGCATACCCCGGGGGGGGGTGAGCAGTTCTTC.

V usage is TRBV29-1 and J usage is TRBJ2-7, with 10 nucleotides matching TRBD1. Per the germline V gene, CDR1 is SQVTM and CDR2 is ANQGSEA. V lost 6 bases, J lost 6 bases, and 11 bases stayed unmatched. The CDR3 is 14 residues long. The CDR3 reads CSVDSGTGVFEQYF. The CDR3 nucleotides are TGCAGCGTCGACTCCGGGACAGGGGTTTTCGAGCAGTACTTC.

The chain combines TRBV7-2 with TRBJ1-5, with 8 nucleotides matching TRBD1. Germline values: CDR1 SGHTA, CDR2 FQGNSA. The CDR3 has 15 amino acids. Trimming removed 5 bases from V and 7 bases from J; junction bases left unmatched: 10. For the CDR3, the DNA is TGTGCCAGCAGCCCCCTTGGACAGGGTGTGCAGCCCCAGCATTTT. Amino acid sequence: CASSPLGQGVQPQHF.

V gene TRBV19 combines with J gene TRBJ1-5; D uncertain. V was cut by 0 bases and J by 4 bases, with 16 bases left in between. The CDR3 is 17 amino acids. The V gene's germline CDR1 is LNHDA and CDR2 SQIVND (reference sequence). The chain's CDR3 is CASSIEGGRAINQPQHF. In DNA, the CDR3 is TGTGCCAGTAGTATAGAAGGCGGGAGAGCTATAAATCAGCCCCAGCATTTT. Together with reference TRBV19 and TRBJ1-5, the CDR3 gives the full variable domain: DGGITQSPKYLFRKEGQNVTLSCEQNLNHDAMYWYRQDPGQGLRLIYYSQIVNDFQKGDIAEGYSVSREKKESFPLTVTSAQKNPTAFYLCASSIEGGRAINQPQHFGDGTRLSIL.

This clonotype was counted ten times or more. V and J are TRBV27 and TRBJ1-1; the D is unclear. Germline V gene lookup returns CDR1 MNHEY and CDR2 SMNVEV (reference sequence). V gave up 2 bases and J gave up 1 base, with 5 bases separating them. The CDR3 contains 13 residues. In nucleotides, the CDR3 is TGTGCCAGCAGTTTAGTACAGAACACTGAAGCTTTCTTT. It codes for CASSLVQNTEAFF.

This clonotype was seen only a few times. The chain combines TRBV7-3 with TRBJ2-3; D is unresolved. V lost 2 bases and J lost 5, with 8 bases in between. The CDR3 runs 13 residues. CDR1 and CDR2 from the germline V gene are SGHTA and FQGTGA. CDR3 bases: TGTGCCAGCAGCTTATCCTGGGAAGATACGCAGTATTTT. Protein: CASSLSWEDTQYF.

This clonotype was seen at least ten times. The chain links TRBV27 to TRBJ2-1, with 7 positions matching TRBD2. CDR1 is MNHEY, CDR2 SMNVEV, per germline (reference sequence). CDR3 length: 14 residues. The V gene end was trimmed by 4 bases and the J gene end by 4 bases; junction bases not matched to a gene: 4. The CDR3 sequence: CASSSLAVYNEQFF. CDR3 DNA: TGTGCCAGCAGTTCGCTAGCGGTGTACAATGAGCAGTTCTTC.

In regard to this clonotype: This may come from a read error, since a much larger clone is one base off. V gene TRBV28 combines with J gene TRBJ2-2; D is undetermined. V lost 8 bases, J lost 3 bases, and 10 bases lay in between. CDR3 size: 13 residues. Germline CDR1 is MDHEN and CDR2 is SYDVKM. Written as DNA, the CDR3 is TGTGCCAGCGTTTCCCTCCACACCGGGGAGCTGTTTTTT. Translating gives CASVSLHTGELFF.

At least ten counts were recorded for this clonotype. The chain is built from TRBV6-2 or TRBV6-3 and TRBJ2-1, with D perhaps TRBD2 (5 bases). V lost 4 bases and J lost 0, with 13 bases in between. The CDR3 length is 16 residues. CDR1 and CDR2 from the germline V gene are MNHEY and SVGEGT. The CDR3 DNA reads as TGTGCCAGCAGTTCAGTGCGGAGGAGCTCCTACAATGAGCAGTTCTTC. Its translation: CASSSVRRSSYNEQFF.

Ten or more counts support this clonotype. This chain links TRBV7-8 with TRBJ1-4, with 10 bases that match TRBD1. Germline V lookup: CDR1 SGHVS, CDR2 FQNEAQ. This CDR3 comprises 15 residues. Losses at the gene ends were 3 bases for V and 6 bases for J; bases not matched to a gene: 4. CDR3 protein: CASSLAGTGDEKLFF. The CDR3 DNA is TGTGCCAGCAGCTTGGCCGGGACAGGGGATGAAAAACTGTTTTTT.

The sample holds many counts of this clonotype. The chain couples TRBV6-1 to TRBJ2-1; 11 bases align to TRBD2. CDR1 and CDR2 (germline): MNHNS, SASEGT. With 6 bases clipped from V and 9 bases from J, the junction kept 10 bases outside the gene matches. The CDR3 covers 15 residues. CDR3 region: CASRTSGGPFSEQFF. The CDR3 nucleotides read TGTGCCAGCAGAACTAGCGGGGGCCCTTTTAGTGAGCAGTTCTTC.

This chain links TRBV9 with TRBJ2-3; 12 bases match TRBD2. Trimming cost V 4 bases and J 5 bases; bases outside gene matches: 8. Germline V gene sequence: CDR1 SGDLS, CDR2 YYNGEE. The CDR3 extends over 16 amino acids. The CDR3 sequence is CASSPRTSGVGDTQYF. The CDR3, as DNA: TGTGCCAGCAGCCCCCGGACTAGCGGGGTGGGAGATACGCAGTATTTT.

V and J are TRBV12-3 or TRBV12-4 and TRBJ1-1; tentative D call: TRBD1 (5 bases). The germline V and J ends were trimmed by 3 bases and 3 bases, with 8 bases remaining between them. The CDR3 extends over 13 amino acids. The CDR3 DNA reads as TGTGCCAGCAGTTTTAAAGGGGACACTGAAGCTTTCTTT. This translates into CASSFKGDTEAFF.

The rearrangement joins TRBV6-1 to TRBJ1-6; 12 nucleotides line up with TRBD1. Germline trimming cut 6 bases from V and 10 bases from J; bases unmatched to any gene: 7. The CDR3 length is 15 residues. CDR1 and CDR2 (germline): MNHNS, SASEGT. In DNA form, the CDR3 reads TGTGCCAGCAGCTTCGGGGACAGGGGGCGGTCACCCCTCCACTTT. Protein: CASSFGDRGRSPLHF.

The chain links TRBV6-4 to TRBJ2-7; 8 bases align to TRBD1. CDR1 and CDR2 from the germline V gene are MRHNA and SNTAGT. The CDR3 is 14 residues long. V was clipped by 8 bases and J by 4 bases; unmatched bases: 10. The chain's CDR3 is CASLRGQGSYEQYF. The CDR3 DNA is TGTGCCAGCCTCCGTGGACAGGGCTCGTACGAGCAGTACTTC.

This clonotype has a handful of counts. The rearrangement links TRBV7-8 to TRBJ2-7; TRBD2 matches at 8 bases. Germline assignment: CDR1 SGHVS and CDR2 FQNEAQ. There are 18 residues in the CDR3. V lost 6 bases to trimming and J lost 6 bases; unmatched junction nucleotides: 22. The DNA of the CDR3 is TGTGCCAGCAGGCCCACTGAGACTAGCGCCACCCGGCCGCCCGAGCAGTACTTC. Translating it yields CASRPTETSATRPPEQYF.

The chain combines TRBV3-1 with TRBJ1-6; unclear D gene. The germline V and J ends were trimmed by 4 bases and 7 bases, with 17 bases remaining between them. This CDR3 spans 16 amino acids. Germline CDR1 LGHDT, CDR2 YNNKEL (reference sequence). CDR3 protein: CASSPMLQQLNSPLHF. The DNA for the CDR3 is TGTGCCAGCAGCCCTATGTTACAGCAGCTGAATTCACCCCTCCACTTT.

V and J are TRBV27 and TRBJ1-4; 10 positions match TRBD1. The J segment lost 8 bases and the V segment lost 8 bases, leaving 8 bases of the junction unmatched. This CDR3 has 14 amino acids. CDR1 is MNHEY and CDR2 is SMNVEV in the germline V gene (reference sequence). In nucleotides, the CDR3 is TGTGCCAGCGGCCTGGGACAGGGGAACGAAAAACTGTTTTTT. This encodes CASGLGQGNEKLFF.

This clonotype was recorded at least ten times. In nucleotides, the CDR3 is TGTGCCAGCAGCCCCTCAGGGGGAGAGACCCAGTACTTC. It yields the protein CASSPSGGETQYF. The chain links TRBV27 to TRBJ2-5; TRBD1 matches at 7 bases. The CDR3 sequence is 13 residues long. V shed 6 bases, J shed 4 bases, and the junction held 5 bases outside the gene matches. Germline-derived CDR1 and CDR2 are MNHEY and SMNVEV (reference sequence).

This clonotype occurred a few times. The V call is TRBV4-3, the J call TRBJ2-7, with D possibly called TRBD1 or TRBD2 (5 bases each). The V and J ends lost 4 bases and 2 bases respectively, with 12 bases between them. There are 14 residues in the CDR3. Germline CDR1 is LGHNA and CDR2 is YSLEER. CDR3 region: CASSPGTETYEQYF. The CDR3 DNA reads TGCGCCAGCAGCCCTGGGACGGAAACCTACGAGCAGTACTTC.